The 21 T cell receptor beta chains given below trace back to one sample, sequenced in a study of blood T cell repertoires in COVID-19. Sequencing was performed with immunoSEQ multiplex PCR; in TCRdb, only in-frame clones are kept and a portion is missing. The data contain over 85,000 clones, more than 75% of them singletons. The source material was peripheral blood. Every receptor here comes from a man aged 45-60 years with active or convalescent COVID-19.

This rearrangement joins TRBV5-4 to TRBJ2-2, with TRBD1 as a possible D gene (6 bases). The CDR3 consists of 14 residues. Germline values: CDR1 SGHNT, CDR2 YYREEE (reference sequence). V was clipped by 4 bases and J by 2 bases, with 9 bases between them. Here the CDR3 DNA reads TGTGCCAGCAGCCCGGACAGTAACACCGGGGAGCTGTTTTTT. It is translated as CASSPDSNTGELFF.

The chain uses TRBV3-1 (or the pseudogene TRBV3-2) and TRBJ1-2; D is unresolved. The CDR3 covers 15 residues. CDR1 and CDR2 (germline): LGHDT, YNNKEL (reference sequence). The V end lost 0 bases, the J end lost 4 bases, and 12 bases lay between the germline ends. The CDR3 DNA follows: TGTGCCAGCAGCCAAGATCATGGAGCTAGCTATGGCTACACCTTC. Translating gives CASSQDHGASYGYTF.

This rearrangement joins TRBV10-3 to TRBJ1-1, with D maybe TRBD1 (6 bases). V was cut by 4 bases and J by 10 bases, with 13 bases left in between. The CDR3 is made up of 12 amino acids. Germline lookup yields CDR1 ENHRY and CDR2 SYGVKD. The CDR3 is CAISGDTASAFF. CDR3 nucleotides: TGTGCCATCAGTGGGGACACCGCTTCAGCTTTCTTT.

The chain is built from TRBV10-3 and TRBJ1-5; 7 bases align to TRBD1. This CDR3 contains 21 residues. V shed 2 bases, J shed 2 bases, and the junction held 21 bases outside the gene matches. Germline CDR1 and CDR2: ENHRY and SYGVKD. This CDR3 is CAISETPLGDSLGEGNQPQHF. The CDR3 DNA reads as TGTGCCATCAGTGAGACACCCCTTGGGGACAGCTTGGGTGAAGGCAATCAGCCCCAGCATTTT.

The chain carries TRBV7-9 and TRBJ2-7; 12 bases align to TRBD1. Per the germline V gene, CDR1 is SEHNR and CDR2 is FQNEAQ (reference sequence). CDR3 length equals 15 residues. V shed 2 bases and J 5 bases; nucleotides not matched to a gene: 4. The CDR3 here is CASSLLGQGAHEQYF. For the CDR3, the DNA is TGTGCCAGCAGCTTACTGGGACAGGGGGCCCACGAGCAGTACTTC.

The CDR3 loop reads CASSPLSLAEVQETQYF. The CDR3 coding sequence is TGCGCCAGCAGCCCTCTATCCCTAGCGGAGGTCCAAGAGACCCAGTACTTC. V gene TRBV5-1 combines with J gene TRBJ2-5, with TRBD2 matching over 7 bases. This CDR3 has 17 residues. With 4 bases clipped from V and 1 base from J, the junction kept 13 bases outside the gene matches. Germline V lookup: CDR1 SGHRS, CDR2 YFSETQ.

The chain is built from TRBV5-1 and TRBJ2-3, with D perhaps matching TRBD2 (5 bases). The CDR3 has 13 amino acids. Germline CDR1 is SGHRS and CDR2 is YFSETQ. V lost 7 bases and J 1 base, leaving 10 bases between the germline ends. CDR3 sequence (DNA): TGCGCCAGCTCAGACGGGGGCACAGATACGCAGTATTTT. Its translation: CASSDGGTDTQYF.

The chain employs TRBV2 and TRBJ2-3; TRBD2 matches at 14 bases. Germline CDR1 reads SNHLY; CDR2 reads FYNNEI. After removal of 5 bases from V and 2 bases from J, the junction contained 3 bases not matched to a gene. This CDR3 has 16 amino acids. The CDR3 bases are TGTGCCAGCAGTCCGGGACTAGCGGGGGACACAGATACGCAGTATTTT. This codes for CASSPGLAGDTDTQYF.

The chain recombines TRBV15 with TRBJ2-7, with D hard to call. This CDR3 comprises 13 residues. V was shortened by 1 base and J by 6 bases, with 10 bases between the two germline ends. From germline, CDR1 is LNHNV and CDR2 YYDKDF (reference sequence). The CDR3 protein is CATSRVIEREQYF. DNA for the CDR3: TGTGCCACCAGCAGAGTCATTGAGCGCGAGCAGTACTTC. Full variable domain (remainder filled in from reference TRBV15 and TRBJ2-7): DAMVIQNPRYQVTQFGKPVTLSCSQTLNHNVMYWYQQKSSQAPKLLFHYYDKDFNNEADTPDNFQSRRPNTSFCFLDIRSPGLGDTAMYLCATSRVIEREQYFGPGTRLTVT.

The count of this clone is one. The gene calls are TRBV7-9 and TRBJ2-3, with 9 bases lining up with TRBD1. Unmatched junction bases numbered 10, after V lost 2 bases and J lost 4 bases. The CDR3 covers 17 residues. Germline values: CDR1 SEHNR, CDR2 FQNEAQ (reference sequence). The CDR3 reads CASSLPAGQGWADTQYF. The DNA of the CDR3 is TGTGCCAGCAGCTTACCCGCGGGACAGGGATGGGCAGATACGCAGTATTTT.

This clone showed up just once. The chain uses TRBV12-3 or TRBV12-4 and TRBJ1-2; 11 bases map to TRBD1. The CDR3 has 13 amino acids. V was clipped by 6 bases and J by 8 bases; unmatched bases: 5. The CDR3 is CASSGRTGGGYTF. The CDR3 DNA sequence: TGTGCCAGCAGCGGTCGGACAGGGGGCGGCTACACCTTC.

The chain employs TRBV6-4 and TRBJ2-1; 7 nucleotides agree with TRBD1. Trimming at V came to 2 bases and at J to 1 base, leaving 2 bases not matched to a gene. This CDR3 has 15 amino acids. The germline gives CDR1 MRHNA, CDR2 SNTAGT. The CDR3 nucleotides read TGTGCCAGCAGTGACGGACAGGTTTCCTACAATGAGCAGTTCTTC. This encodes CASSDGQVSYNEQFF.

The chain uses TRBV4-2 and TRBJ1-2; 8 nucleotides agree with TRBD1. V lost 5 bases to trimming and J lost 6 bases; unmatched junction nucleotides: 11. CDR3 length equals 15 residues. The germline V gene has CDR1 LGHNA and CDR2 YNFKEQ. The CDR3 nucleotides read TGTGCCAGCAGCTTACAGGACAGGGAGGTCAATGGCTACACCTTC. Its protein product is CASSLQDREVNGYTF.

The rearrangement links TRBV5-1 to TRBJ2-1; D gene unclear. The germline gives CDR1 SGHRS, CDR2 YFSETQ. Trimming took off 4 bases at V and 6 bases at J, with 8 bases between the two ends. The CDR3 is made up of 12 amino acids. CDR3 sequence: CASSARLNEQFF. CDR3 bases: TGCGCCAGCAGCGCCAGACTCAATGAGCAGTTCTTC.

This chain uses TRBV18 with TRBJ2-4; 9 nucleotides agree with TRBD1. Losses at the gene ends were 0 bases for V and 2 bases for J; bases not matched to a gene: 2. CDR3 size: 16 residues. Germline CDR1 is KGHSH and CDR2 is LQKENI. The CDR3, as DNA: TGTGCCAGCTCACCACCGACAGGGGGATCCAAAAACATTCAGTACTTC. Translation gives CASSPPTGGSKNIQYF.

This clone was counted once. The chain has TRBV5-1 and TRBJ2-1; 14 bases match TRBD2. The V and J ends lost 3 bases and 7 bases, in that order; junction bases with no gene match: 6. The germline CDR1 and CDR2 sequences are SGHRS and YFSETQ. This CDR3 spans 16 amino acids. The CDR3 is CASSSWTSGGYNEQFF. The CDR3 DNA reads as TGCGCCAGCAGCTCATGGACTAGCGGGGGGTATAATGAGCAGTTCTTC.

The J gene is TRBJ1-1, the V gene TRBV7-9, with 7 bases fitting TRBD1. Germline-derived CDR1 and CDR2 are SEHNR and FQNEAQ (reference sequence). The length of the CDR3 is 14 residues. Trimming removed 1 base from V and 1 base from J; junction bases left unmatched: 0. The CDR3 region is CASSLGTGNTEAFF. The CDR3 nucleotides read TGTGCCAGCAGCTTAGGGACAGGGAACACTGAAGCTTTCTTT.

The V call is TRBV18, the J call TRBJ2-3, with a tentative D call TRBD2 (5 bases). The V gene's germline CDR1 is KGHSH and CDR2 LQKENI. V lost 3 bases to trimming and J lost 0 bases, with 13 bases between them. The CDR3 extends over 16 amino acids. This CDR3 is CASSPIAGRSTDTQYF. CDR3 coding DNA: TGTGCCAGCTCACCTATCGCGGGCCGAAGCACAGATACGCAGTATTTT.

The table lists this clone with a count of one. This sequence joins TRBV10-3 and TRBJ2-1; 13 bases map to TRBD2. The CDR3 consists of 17 residues. Per germline, CDR1 ENHRY and CDR2 SYGVKD. The V and J ends lost 3 bases and 5 bases, in that order; junction bases with no gene match: 7. CDR3: CAISERLAGGINNEQFF. The CDR3 region has the DNA TGTGCCATCAGTGAACGACTAGCGGGGGGTATAAACAATGAGCAGTTCTTC.

The chain is built from TRBV6-5 and TRBJ1-4, with D hard to call. The CDR3 is 14 residues long. Germline V gene sequence: CDR1 MNHEY, CDR2 SVGAGI. Deletions cut 8 bases from V and 4 bases from J, with 14 bases between. CDR3 in amino acids: CASLRRGVNEKLFF. The DNA of the CDR3 is TGTGCCAGCCTAAGACGGGGAGTTAATGAAAAACTGTTTTTT.

The CDR3 nucleotides are TGTGCCAGCAGCCAGGGGGCGGCTTCAGAGACCCAGTACTTC. This sequence encodes CASSQGAASETQYF. The chain is built from TRBV3-1 (or the pseudogene TRBV3-2) and TRBJ2-5, with TRBD1 as a possible D gene (6 bases). This CDR3 has 14 residues. Trimming shortened V by 3 bases and J by 4 bases, and 12 bases separated the two germline ends. Germline V gives CDR1 LGHDT, CDR2 YNNKEL (reference sequence).